This TCR beta chain was observed in a study of identical twins. Study findings and constraints: In monozygotic twins, models underestimated the sharing of out-of-frame TCR alpha.

This CDR3 is built from 14 residues. Germline lookup yields CDR1 SGHAT and CDR2 FQNNGV. Comment on this clonotype: Its cognate antigen is unknown. One end of the junction varies from germline; a read error may be responsible.

TCRdb itself ran the 5' RACE reads through MiXCR, one entry per CDR3 protein. Altogether about 1.7 million distinct CDR3 sequences are present, less than 35% being singletons, with the ten largest covering 0.25% to 0.3%. The specimen sequenced was cord blood. The clonotype comes from a newborn girl in good health. The V gene is TRBV11-2, the J gene TRBJ1-5; TRBD1 aligns across 7 bases. The CDR3 loop reads CVSSPDRGNQPQHF. The CDR3 DNA reads as TGTGTCAGCAGCCCAGACAGGGGCAATCAGCCCCAGCATTTT.